This paragraph covers one T cell receptor beta chain sequence. Its antigen is as yet unknown. Through 5' RACE with UMI labels, the TRB cDNA libraries were prepared. Reanalyzing the 5' RACE reads, TCRdb keeps one entry per CDR3 protein, without DNA. Its table records 120,000 to 150,000 distinct CDR3 sequences. The data were taken from a study of CXCR3-negative and CXCR3-positive naive CD8 T cells. General observations from the study: Researchers report that CXCR3-positive naive cells carry more hydrophobic TRB CDR3s than CXCR3-negative naive cells.

Germline V gives CDR1 MNHEY, CDR2 SVGAGI. The CDR3 has 17 amino acids. Phenotypically, naive CD8+ T cells corresponded to CD45RO-CCR7+CD27+CD95-. The chain joins TRBV6-5 to TRBJ2-1; TCRdb names TRBD1, which stays unverified in the absence of DNA. The sequenced sample consisted of naive CXCR3+ CD8+ T cells from blood. Indicated subset: CD45RO-CCR7+CD27+CD95- naive CD8+ T cells expressing CXCR3 (TNR3+). This clonotype was sampled from a human donor in good health. Some clones in this sample may be carry-over from other donors' samples. CDR3 amino acids: CASSYTPGQGAYNEQFF.